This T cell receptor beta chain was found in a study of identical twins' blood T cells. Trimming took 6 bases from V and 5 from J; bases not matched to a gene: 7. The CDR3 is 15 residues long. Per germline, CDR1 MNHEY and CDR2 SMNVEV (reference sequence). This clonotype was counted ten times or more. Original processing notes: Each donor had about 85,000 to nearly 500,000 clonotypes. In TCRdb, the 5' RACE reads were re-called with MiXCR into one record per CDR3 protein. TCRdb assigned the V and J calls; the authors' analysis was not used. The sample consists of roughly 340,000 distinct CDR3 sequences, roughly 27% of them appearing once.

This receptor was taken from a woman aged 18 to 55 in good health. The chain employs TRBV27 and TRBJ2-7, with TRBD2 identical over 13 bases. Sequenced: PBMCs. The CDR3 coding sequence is TGTGCCAGCAGAAAAGGACTAGCGGGAGCCCACGAGCAGTACTTC. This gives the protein CASRKGLAGAHEQYF.